Listed below are T cell receptor beta chains from one sample, sequenced in a study of beta chain features in type 1 diabetes. Produced via immunoSEQ multiplex PCR; TCRdb's table is partial and in-frame only. The repertoire holds some 290,000 clones, with roughly a quarter as singletons. Material: naive CD4+ T cells from blood. These receptor sequences come from a woman in her twenties or thirties with type 1 diabetes. The CDR3 runs from the conserved cysteine through the conserved F or W. The order of the fields is CDR3 length, V gene, J gene, CDR3 protein.

CDR3 length: 11; V gene: TRBV29-1; J gene: TRBJ1-2; CDR3 protein: CSVEGPRGYTF
CDR3 length: 13; V gene: TRBV2; J gene: TRBJ1-1; CDR3 protein: CASSPNLNTEAFF
CDR3 length: 18; V gene: TRBV7-3; J gene: TRBJ2-1; CDR3 protein: CASSFQPVTSGSSNEQFF
CDR3 length: 11; V gene: TRBV6-5; J gene: TRBJ2-7; CDR3 protein: CASTQGYEQYF
CDR3 length: 13; V gene: TRBV29-1; J gene: TRBJ2-5; CDR3 protein: CSVVPSGSETQYF
CDR3 length: 14; V gene: TRBV28; J gene: TRBJ2-2; CDR3 protein: CATLGGGPTGELFF
CDR3 length: 17; V gene: TRBV30; J gene: TRBJ2-6; CDR3 protein: CAWSADRTGRGANVLTF
CDR3 length: 12; V gene: TRBV2; J gene: TRBJ1-4; CDR3 protein: CARRDRNEKLFF
CDR3 length: 17; V gene: TRBV4-1; J gene: TRBJ2-7; CDR3 protein: CASSQPNRLAGEREQYF
CDR3 length: 14; V gene: TRBV29-1; J gene: TRBJ2-4; CDR3 protein: CSVRGRQDKNIQYF
CDR3 length: 16; V gene: TRBV5-1; J gene: TRBJ1-1; CDR3 protein: CASSWATTGVNTEAFF
CDR3 length: 15; V gene: TRBV4-2; J gene: TRBJ1-2; CDR3 protein: CASSQDRQGRYGYTF
CDR3 length: 14; V gene: TRBV7-2; J gene: TRBJ2-5; CDR3 protein: CASSSWTSQETQYF
CDR3 length: 15; V gene: TRBV5-1; J gene: TRBJ2-5; CDR3 protein: CASSLRAGVYETQYF
CDR3 length: 15; V gene: TRBV6-6; J gene: TRBJ2-5; CDR3 protein: CASSYSLRAQETQYF
CDR3 length: 15; V gene: TRBV4-1; J gene: TRBJ1-1; CDR3 protein: CASSQRGTGDTEAFF
CDR3 length: 14; V gene: TRBV15; J gene: TRBJ1-5; CDR3 protein: CATSREYEGQPQHF
CDR3 length: 15; V gene: TRBV9; J gene: TRBJ2-1; CDR3 protein: CASSVVGGTYNEQFF
CDR3 length: 15; V gene: TRBV2; J gene: TRBJ1-2; CDR3 protein: CASSEGQGADLGYTF
CDR3 length: 14; V gene: TRBV4-1; J gene: TRBJ1-1; CDR3 protein: CASSRGGFNTEAFF
CDR3 length: 13; V gene: TRBV7-3; J gene: TRBJ2-3; CDR3 protein: CASSLITGDTQYF
CDR3 length: 13; V gene: TRBV9; J gene: TRBJ2-5; CDR3 protein: CASSLGMFETQYF
CDR3 length: 13; V gene: TRBV29-1; J gene: TRBJ2-1; CDR3 protein: CSVEDKLYNEQFF
CDR3 length: 15; V gene: TRBV14; J gene: TRBJ2-7; CDR3 protein: CASSPIPGLGEEQYF
CDR3 length: 12; V gene: TRBV25-1; J gene: TRBJ1-2; CDR3 protein: CASGRQPGGYTF
CDR3 length: 11; V gene: TRBV5-1; J gene: TRBJ2-5; CDR3 protein: CASSLRETQYF
CDR3 length: 15; V gene: TRBV4-1; J gene: TRBJ2-7; CDR3 protein: CASSHGDRDLVEQYF
CDR3 length: 16; V gene: TRBV15; J gene: TRBJ1-3; CDR3 protein: CATSRGGGRLGNTIYF
CDR3 length: 12; V gene: TRBV30; J gene: TRBJ1-2; CDR3 protein: CAWSVGVWGYTF
CDR3 length: 13; V gene: TRBV29-1; J gene: TRBJ2-7; CDR3 protein: CSVGGSPGYEQYF
CDR3 length: 15; V gene: TRBV21-1; J gene: TRBJ2-1; CDR3 protein: CASSKGDRAYNEQFF
CDR3 length: 17; V gene: TRBV21-1; J gene: TRBJ2-3; CDR3 protein: CASSSHGGFQETDTQYF
CDR3 length: 15; V gene: TRBV30; J gene: TRBJ1-2; CDR3 protein: CAWSGMTGGLYGYTF
CDR3 length: 15; V gene: TRBV5-1; J gene: TRBJ2-5; CDR3 protein: CASSPETLSQETQYF
CDR3 length: 15; V gene: TRBV11-2; J gene: TRBJ2-1; CDR3 protein: CASSLVAGGVNEQFF
CDR3 length: 14; V gene: TRBV30; J gene: TRBJ2-1; CDR3 protein: CAWSIGGLYNEQFF
CDR3 length: 12; V gene: TRBV7-2; J gene: TRBJ1-2; CDR3 protein: CASSRQGFGYTF
CDR3 length: 14; V gene: TRBV6-6; J gene: TRBJ2-3; CDR3 protein: CASNKAGNTDTQYF
CDR3 length: 15; V gene: TRBV9; J gene: TRBJ2-5; CDR3 protein: CASSGSSGSFETQYF
CDR3 length: 17; V gene: TRBV15; J gene: TRBJ2-3; CDR3 protein: CATSRGQGIPPLDTQYF
CDR3 length: 15; V gene: TRBV6-5; J gene: TRBJ1-1; CDR3 protein: CASLRTGVSNTEAFF
CDR3 length: 15; V gene: TRBV28; J gene: TRBJ2-6; CDR3 protein: CASSRTGTGANVLTF
CDR3 length: 12; V gene: TRBV29-1; J gene: TRBJ2-7; CDR3 protein: CSVSQGFYEQYF
CDR3 length: 14; V gene: TRBV7-9; J gene: TRBJ2-7; CDR3 protein: CASSRLTGGYEQYF
CDR3 length: 16; V gene: TRBV9; J gene: TRBJ2-3; CDR3 protein: CASSVFPQGHGDTQYF
CDR3 length: 15; V gene: TRBV2; J gene: TRBJ2-3; CDR3 protein: CASSMTVSSTDTQYF
CDR3 length: 14; V gene: TRBV6-6; J gene: TRBJ2-5; CDR3 protein: CASRGAGVAETQYF
CDR3 length: 15; V gene: TRBV29-1; J gene: TRBJ2-2; CDR3 protein: CSAELQGPNTGELFF
CDR3 length: 14; V gene: TRBV29-1; J gene: TRBJ2-1; CDR3 protein: CSMRGAGYYNEQFF
CDR3 length: 16; V gene: TRBV6-5; J gene: TRBJ2-7; CDR3 protein: CASSYVLTPSPTEQYF
CDR3 length: 15; V gene: TRBV10-3; J gene: TRBJ2-1; CDR3 protein: CAISEALTGGNEQFF
CDR3 length: 12; V gene: TRBV29-1; J gene: TRBJ2-7; CDR3 protein: CSVGEPGDEQYF
CDR3 length: 8; V gene: TRBV4-2; J gene: TRBJ1-2; CDR3 protein: CASSPGTF
CDR3 length: 14; V gene: TRBV30; J gene: TRBJ1-3; CDR3 protein: CAWYLVGGGNTIYF